This TCR beta chain was obtained from a study of Ad26.COV2.S vaccination and SARS-CoV-2 variants. Method: immunoSEQ multiplex PCR; TCRdb's copy keeps in-frame clones and lacks some. Among about 350,000 clones listed, about 90% were seen once. Between the trimmed V and J ends, which lost 1 base and 4 bases, there was a span of 8 bases. The CDR3 sequence is 14 residues long. Germline assignment: CDR1 LGHNA and CDR2 YNFKEQ. V gene TRBV4-2 combines with J gene TRBJ2-1, with D possibly being TRBD2 (6 bases). This sequence originates from a human donor who had recovered from COVID-19. This specimen was peripheral blood, taken after recovery from COVID-19. The CDR3 spells CASSQVGGYNEQFF. The CDR3 DNA sequence: TGTGCCAGCAGCCAAGTGGGGGGATACAATGAGCAGTTCTTC.